A single sample gave rise to the 30 T cell receptor beta chains below, sequenced in a study of human T cells and chemical hapten exposure. TCRdb called the RACE reads again in MiXCR, with one record for every CDR3 protein. Of approximately 52,000 distinct CDR3 sequences in the sample, approximately 9.9% are singletons; the top ten hold about 1.7%. The sample's time point: patch test 1, 2 weeks after DPC sensitization. Treatment indicated: therapeutic diphenylcyclopropenone sensitization with weekly scalp DPC. The template was total RNA from unfractionated whole blood. This sample comprised whole blood, obtained in connection with sensitization to the hapten diphenylcyclopropenone (DPC). The receptors come from a woman between 40 and 55 years old with alopecia areata. Some clones in this sample may be carry-over from other donors' samples.

This clonotype was counted many times. The V call is TRBV18, the J call TRBJ1-2; 7 bases match TRBD1. The junction had 6 bases not matched to a gene; V was cut back by 2 bases and J by 0 bases. The CDR3 is 16 amino acids. Germline CDR1 KGHSH, CDR2 LQKENI. The CDR3 DNA reads as TGTGCCAGCTCACCAGTGACAGGGACAACTAACTATGGCTACACCTTC. It yields the protein CASSPVTGTTNYGYTF. Complete variable domain (other parts from reference TRBV18 and TRBJ1-2): NAGVMQNPRHLVRRRGQEARLRCSPMKGHSHVYWYRQLPEEGLKFMVYLQKENIIDESGMPKERFSAEFPKEGPSILRIQQVVRGDSAAYFCASSPVTGTTNYGYTFGSGTRLTVV.

The count of this clonotype is one. The chain links TRBV10-3 to TRBJ2-7, with a tentative D call TRBD2 (5 bases). V lost 5 bases and J 3 bases, leaving 5 bases between the germline ends. The CDR3 extends over 11 amino acids. Germline V gene sequence: CDR1 ENHRY, CDR2 SYGVKD. The CDR3 region is CAISRDYEQYF. The CDR3 nucleotides are TGTGCCATCAGTCGGGACTACGAGCAGTACTTC.

The rearrangement joins TRBV10-3 to TRBJ2-7; D is perhaps TRBD1 or TRBD2 (5 bases each). In germline, CDR1 is ENHRY, CDR2 SYGVKD. CDR3 length equals 12 residues. Trimming stripped 6 bases from V and 3 bases from J, with 9 bases between. The CDR3 protein is CAISRDGYEQYF. The CDR3 nucleotides read TGTGCCATCAGCCGGGACGGCTACGAGCAGTACTTC.

V gene TRBV10-2 combines with J gene TRBJ2-1; 8 bases line up with TRBD2. This CDR3 is 14 amino acids long. CDR1 WSHSY and CDR2 SAAADI come from the germline V gene. V lost 7 bases, J lost 4 bases, and 6 bases stayed unmatched. CDR3 sequence: CASTSGGLYNEQFF. CDR3 bases: TGCGCCAGCACGAGCGGGGGTTTATACAATGAGCAGTTCTTC.

This clonotype was observed at least ten times. This rearrangement joins TRBV28 to TRBJ2-7; D is unclear. Trimming shortened V by 3 bases and J by 0 bases, and 0 bases separated the two germline ends. This CDR3 region has 11 residues. CDR1 is MDHEN, CDR2 SYDVKM, per germline. The CDR3 here is CASSFSYEQYF. The CDR3 coding sequence is TGTGCCAGCAGTTTCTCCTACGAGCAGTACTTC. The entire variable domain, with the rest obtained from reference TRBV28 and TRBJ2-7, is as follows: DVKVTQSSRYLVKRTGEKVFLECVQDMDHENMFWYRQDPGLGLRLIYFSYDVKMKEKGDIPEGYSVSREKKERFSLILESASTNQTSMYLCASSFSYEQYFGPGTRLTVT.

This chain connects TRBV18 to TRBJ2-7; TRBD2 might be the D (6 bases). Germline V gene data show CDR1 as KGHSH and CDR2 as LQKENI. V was pared by 3 bases and J by 5 bases, with 14 bases between. The CDR3 has 14 residues. The CDR3 coding sequence is TGTGCCAGCTCACCGCCGCACGGCGGGGACGAGCAGTACTTC. Translating gives CASSPPHGGDEQYF. Complete variable domain (other parts from reference TRBV18 and TRBJ2-7): NAGVMQNPRHLVRRRGQEARLRCSPMKGHSHVYWYRQLPEEGLKFMVYLQKENIIDESGMPKERFSAEFPKEGPSILRIQQVVRGDSAAYFCASSPPHGGDEQYFGPGTRLTVT.

This clonotype came up a few times. The genes are TRBV24-1 and TRBJ2-3; 11 bases match TRBD2. Per the germline V gene, CDR1 is KGHDR and CDR2 is SFDVKD. The CDR3 covers 16 residues. The V segment lost 9 bases and the J segment 3 bases; nucleotides outside the gene matches: 10. The CDR3 loop is CATSTLAGGGTDTQYF. For the CDR3, the DNA is TGTGCCACCTCAACGCTAGCGGGAGGTGGGACAGATACGCAGTATTTT.

This clonotype was counted between two and nine times. This rearrangement joins TRBV12-3 or TRBV12-4 to TRBJ1-4, with D tentatively TRBD1 (5 bases). This CDR3 is built from 13 residues. Trimming removed 6 bases at V and 7 bases at J, with 12 bases between. CDR3 loop: CASRRLRGEKLFF. The CDR3 nucleotides are TGTGCCAGCAGGCGTTTGAGGGGTGAAAAACTGTTTTTT.

This clonotype has ten or more counts. The chain employs TRBV9 and TRBJ1-6; 7 nucleotides align to TRBD1. Per the germline V gene, CDR1 is SGDLS and CDR2 is YYNGEE. J gave up 9 bases and V 7 bases, and 7 bases lay outside the gene matches. The CDR3 has 13 residues. CDR3 protein: CASGTGQLSPLHF. CDR3 DNA: TGTGCCAGCGGAACGGGACAGCTTTCACCCCTCCACTTT.

J is TRBJ2-5 and V is TRBV11-3; 8 bases match TRBD2. The CDR3 runs 16 residues. The V gene end was trimmed by 1 base and the J gene end by 5 bases; junction bases not matched to a gene: 9. Germline CDR1 reads SGHNT; CDR2 reads YENEEA. CDR3 bases: TGTGCCAGCAGCTTAGTTCGAGCGGGGGACCTGGAGACCCAGTACTTC. It translates to CASSLVRAGDLETQYF.

V gene TRBV7-9 combines with J gene TRBJ2-1; TRBD2 aligns across 13 bases. Losses at the gene ends were 5 bases for V and 14 bases for J; bases not matched to a gene: 12. Germline V gene data show CDR1 as SEHNR and CDR2 as FQNEAQ (reference sequence). The CDR3 contains 15 residues. Here the CDR3 reads CASSPRTSGSSGEFF. The CDR3 bases are TGTGCCAGCAGCCCTAGGACTAGCGGGAGTTCTGGGGAGTTCTTC.

V and J are TRBV4-1 and TRBJ2-7; D could derive from TRBD1 or TRBD2 (5 bases each). The CDR3 runs to 14 residues. CDR1 is MGHRA and CDR2 is YSYEKL in the germline V gene. Trimming removed 1 base at V and 7 bases at J, with 14 bases between. CDR3: CASSQGGADGEQYF. For the CDR3, the DNA is TGCGCCAGCAGCCAAGGAGGGGCAGATGGTGAGCAGTACTTC.

The gene calls are TRBV28 and TRBJ1-2; D is ambiguous. This CDR3 has 15 residues. Trimming removed 5 bases at V and 8 bases at J, with 21 bases between. The V gene's germline CDR1 is MDHEN and CDR2 SYDVKM. The CDR3 DNA reads as TGTGCCAGCAGTATGGGTCAAGGTTTAGGCCAGGGCTACACCTTC. Translation: CASSMGQGLGQGYTF.

This clonotype was seen only a few times. This chain joins TRBV12-3 or TRBV12-4 and TRBJ2-1, with 9 nucleotides matching TRBD2. The J segment lost 3 bases and the V segment lost 4 bases, leaving 13 bases of the junction unmatched. The CDR3 runs to 18 residues. CDR3 DNA: TGTGCCAGCAGTTCGCCACCAACGACTAGCGGACTCTACAATGAGCAGTTCTTC. It encodes CASSSPPTTSGLYNEQFF.

This clonotype was picked up many times. The CDR3 bases are TGTGCCAGTAGTGCTGATAGGGGATATGGCAATCAGCCCCAGCATTTT. It translates to CASSADRGYGNQPQHF. V gene TRBV19 combines with J gene TRBJ1-5, with a possible D match to TRBD1 (5 bases). This CDR3 comprises 16 residues. Deletions cut 5 bases from V and 2 bases from J, with 16 bases between. Germline V gene sequence: CDR1 LNHDA, CDR2 SQIVND (reference sequence).

This clonotype occurred many times. The CDR3 sequence is CATSDGGRATEAFF. CDR3 sequence (DNA): TGTGCCACCAGTGACGGGGGGCGCGCCACTGAAGCTTTCTTT. The V and J genes are TRBV24-1 and TRBJ1-1, with D possibly matching TRBD1 (6 bases). Germline V gives CDR1 KGHDR, CDR2 SFDVKD. Trimming removed 4 bases from V and 4 bases from J, with 12 bases in between. CDR3 length: 14 residues.

A few counts support this clonotype. The chain employs TRBV7-9 and TRBJ1-2, with 7 bases that match TRBD1. V lost 5 bases to trimming and J lost 7 bases; unmatched junction nucleotides: 7. The V gene's germline CDR1 is SEHNR and CDR2 FQNEAQ (reference sequence). The CDR3 runs to 13 residues. The CDR3 loop is CASSTQGYGGYTF. The CDR3 DNA reads TGTGCCAGCAGCACACAGGGGTACGGTGGCTACACCTTC.

This clonotype was seen a handful of times. CDR3 nucleotides: TGTGCCAGCAGCCGGGGACAGTCTGGGGCCAACGTCCTGACTTTC. The encoded protein is CASSRGQSGANVLTF. This chain connects TRBV12-3 or TRBV12-4 to TRBJ2-6; 7 positions agree with TRBD1. The CDR3 is 15 amino acids. V dropped 6 bases and J dropped 1; count of bases not matched to a gene: 3.

This clonotype was observed at least ten times. V gene TRBV18 combines with J gene TRBJ1-2; TRBD1 might be the D (6 bases). CDR1 KGHSH and CDR2 LQKENI come from the germline V gene. The CDR3 covers 16 residues. V shed 3 bases and J shed 5 bases, with 19 bases lying between them. In DNA form, the CDR3 reads TGTGCCAGCTCACCGGAACTTCAACAGGGATTATATGGCTACACCTTC. Translated, it gives CASSPELQQGLYGYTF.

CDR3 region: CASAGENTDTQYF. The CDR3 region has the DNA TGTGCCAGCGCGGGGGAAAACACAGATACGCAGTATTTT. The V call is TRBV14, the J call TRBJ2-3; TRBD2 matches at 7 bases. Germline V CDR1 and CDR2: SGHDN, FVKESK. The CDR3 sequence is 13 residues long. V shed 8 bases, J shed 2 bases, and the junction held 4 bases outside the gene matches.

V gene TRBV18 combines with J gene TRBJ2-7, with no clear D. The CDR3 extends over 11 amino acids. Germline lookup yields CDR1 KGHSH and CDR2 LQKENI. Trimming took 5 bases from V and 5 from J, leaving 7 bases between them. The CDR3 coding sequence is TGTGCCAGCTCAGGCCCCGACGAGCAGTACTTC. Residues: CASSGPDEQYF.

This rearrangement joins TRBV29-1 to TRBJ2-7; 10 bases line up with TRBD1. CDR1 is SQVTM, CDR2 ANQGSEA, per germline. This CDR3 region has 14 residues. V lost 6 bases, J lost 2 bases, and 7 bases stayed unmatched. The CDR3 protein is CSVGDRGGTYEQYF. DNA of the CDR3: TGCAGCGTCGGGGACAGGGGAGGCACCTACGAGCAGTACTTC.

This clonotype was recorded at least ten times. The V call is TRBV18, the J call TRBJ1-1, with unresolved D. Germline-derived CDR1 and CDR2 are KGHSH and LQKENI. Trimming cost V 2 bases and J 7 bases, with 17 bases left between them. The CDR3 has 15 residues. The CDR3 loop reads CASSPAVGPPNEAFF. CDR3 bases: TGTGCCAGCTCACCAGCCGTGGGCCCTCCCAATGAAGCTTTCTTT.

This clonotype was found a few times. The J gene is TRBJ2-1, the V gene TRBV7-9; TRBD1 matches 9 bases. This CDR3 is built from 15 residues. Germline CDR1 and CDR2: SEHNR and FQNEAQ (reference sequence). J lost 1 base, V lost 4 bases, and 2 bases had no gene match. The CDR3 loop is CASSSGQGSYNEQFF. The CDR3 DNA sequence: TGTGCCAGCAGCTCGGGACAGGGATCCTACAATGAGCAGTTCTTC.

This clonotype occurred many times. The V gene is TRBV18, the J gene TRBJ1-1; 7 bases line up with TRBD1. Trimming at V came to 6 bases and at J to 11 bases, leaving 12 bases not matched to a gene. The CDR3 length is 13 residues. The germline CDR1 and CDR2 sequences are KGHSH and LQKENI. As DNA, the CDR3 is TGTGCCAGCTCGCCTAGACAGGGTGAGATGGCTTTCTTT. Amino acid sequence: CASSPRQGEMAFF.

On this clonotype itself: This may arise from a read error, as a much more abundant clone is one base away. V gene TRBV7-3 combines with J gene TRBJ1-6; 9 bases align to TRBD1. The ends lost 7 bases at V and 8 bases at J; junction bases unmatched: 9. The CDR3 loop spans 15 amino acids. Germline CDR1 reads SGHTA; CDR2 reads FQGTGA. CDR3: CASTPTGQGDSPLHF. The DNA for the CDR3 is TGTGCCAGCACCCCCACGGGACAGGGCGATTCACCCCTCCACTTT.

The chain employs TRBV24-1 and TRBJ2-6; D remains ambiguous. V lost 9 bases, J lost 1 base, and 15 bases lay in between. The CDR3 has 16 amino acids. Germline CDR1 KGHDR, CDR2 SFDVKD. The CDR3 is CATGDPGPSGANVLTF. CDR3 sequence (DNA): TGTGCCACCGGGGATCCCGGCCCATCTGGGGCCAACGTCCTGACTTTC.

At least ten counts were recorded for this clonotype. The V and J genes are TRBV18 and TRBJ1-2; D may be TRBD1 (5 bases). The V end lost 0 bases, the J end lost 0 bases, and 14 bases lay between the germline ends. The V gene's germline CDR1 is KGHSH and CDR2 LQKENI. The CDR3 length is 17 residues. This chain's CDR3 is CASSPPTGAGSNYGYTF. CDR3 coding DNA: TGTGCCAGCTCACCACCGACTGGGGCAGGATCTAACTATGGCTACACCTTC.

In nucleotides, the CDR3 is TGTGCCAGCTCACCACCGGGCAGTAATCAGCCCCAGCATTTT. It is translated as CASSPPGSNQPQHF. The chain couples TRBV18 to TRBJ1-5; D uncertain. Germline CDR1 reads KGHSH; CDR2 reads LQKENI. V lost 0 bases, J lost 4 bases, and 7 bases lay in between. This CDR3 is 14 amino acids long.

This clonotype appeared a few times. This chain links TRBV12-3 or TRBV12-4 with TRBJ1-1; 11 positions agree with TRBD1. CDR3 length equals 13 residues. V was clipped by 5 bases and J by 10 bases; unmatched bases: 6. The CDR3 protein is CASSPDRGRVAFF. The CDR3 nucleotides read TGTGCCAGCAGTCCGGACAGGGGGCGGGTAGCTTTCTTT.